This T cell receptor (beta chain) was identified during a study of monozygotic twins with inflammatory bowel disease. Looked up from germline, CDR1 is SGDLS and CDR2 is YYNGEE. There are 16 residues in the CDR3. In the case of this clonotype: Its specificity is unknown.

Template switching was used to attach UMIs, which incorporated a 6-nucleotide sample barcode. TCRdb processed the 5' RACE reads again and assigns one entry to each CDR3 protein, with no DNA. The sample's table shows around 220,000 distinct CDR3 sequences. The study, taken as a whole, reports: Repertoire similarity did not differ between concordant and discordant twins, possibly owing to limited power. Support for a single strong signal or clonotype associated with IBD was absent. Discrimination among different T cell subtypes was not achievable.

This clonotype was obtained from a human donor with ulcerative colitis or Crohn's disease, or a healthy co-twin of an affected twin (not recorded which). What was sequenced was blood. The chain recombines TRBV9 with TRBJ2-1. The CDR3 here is CASSVVGGTPYNEQFF.